The clone carrying this T cell receptor beta chain was detected a few times. A second PCR, run for roughly 6 to 11 cycles, used a sample-barcoded 5' primer plus a J-beta primer mix. TCRdb processed the 5' RACE reads anew with MiXCR; each CDR3 protein has one entry. The sample includes about 1.8 million distinct CDR3 sequences, about 50% seen only once; the top ten take approximately 2%. This sample was taken from a study of blood T cells in healthy people across ages. Samples each had at least 5 micrograms of total RNA extracted. This receptor was identified in a woman in her 40s in good health. The sequencing input was blood.

The CDR3: CASSVRDSSSGANVLTF. In nucleotides, the CDR3 is TGTGCCAGCAGTGTCCGGGACAGCAGCTCTGGGGCCAACGTCCTGACTTTC. The rearrangement links TRBV28 to TRBJ2-6, with 7 positions matching TRBD1. The germline gives CDR1 MDHEN, CDR2 SYDVKM. J was trimmed by 0 bases and V by 5 bases; bases with no gene match: 7. The CDR3 length is 17 residues.